The 6 T cell receptor beta chains below were found in one sample sequenced in a study of T cell responses to AZD1222 COVID-19 vaccine. This table comes from immunoSEQ multiplex PCR, and its TCRdb copy is limited to in-frame clones, with some not included. Among over 150,000 clones listed, about 83% were seen once. The sample here was peripheral blood, taken 28 days after the second AZD1222 dose. The source is an adult who received the AZD1222 COVID-19 vaccine.

The genes are TRBV29-1 and TRBJ1-3; 9 bases are shared with TRBD1. Looked up from germline, CDR1 is SQVTM and CDR2 is ANQGSEA. V gave up 7 bases and J gave up 3 bases; unmatched junction bases: 10. There are 15 residues in the CDR3. CDR3 region: CSAQKQGADGNTIYF. The CDR3 bases are TGCAGCGCCCAAAAACAGGGGGCAGATGGAAACACCATATATTTT.

The chain has TRBV12-3 or TRBV12-4 and TRBJ2-7, with D uncertain. The length of the CDR3 is 13 residues. V lost 7 bases to trimming and J lost 9 bases, with 19 bases between them. The DNA for the CDR3 is TGTGCCAGCACCTCGGGCAACTTTGCACCGCAGTACTTC. This sequence encodes CASTSGNFAPQYF.

This chain uses TRBV2 with TRBJ2-3; D possibly corresponds to TRBD2 (5 bases). Deletions cut 6 bases from V and 6 bases from J, with 16 bases between. This CDR3 has 14 residues. Per the germline V gene, CDR1 is SNHLY and CDR2 is FYNNEI. The CDR3 nucleotides read TGTGCCAGCAGCCTCAACCGCGCGGGCGATACGCAGTATTTT. Translation gives CASSLNRAGDTQYF.

The rearrangement uses TRBV10-3 and TRBJ2-5; D is perhaps TRBD1 (6 bases). The V end lost 4 bases, the J end lost 4 bases, and 13 bases lay between the germline ends. CDR1 and CDR2 (germline): ENHRY, SYGVKD. The CDR3 consists of 14 residues. DNA for the CDR3: TGTGCCATCAGTGCGCAGGGGAGCCGAGAGACCCAGTACTTC. Protein product: CAISAQGSRETQYF.

The J gene is TRBJ1-6, the V gene TRBV4-1, with 7 nucleotides matching TRBD1. The CDR3 length is 16 residues. The germline V gene encodes CDR1 MGHRA and CDR2 YSYEKL. V shed 0 bases and J 6 bases; nucleotides not matched to a gene: 5. CDR3 sequence (DNA): TGCGCCAGCAGCCAAGATCGGACAGGACCTAATTCACCCCTCCACTTT. Its translation is CASSQDRTGPNSPLHF.

DNA of the CDR3: TGTGCCAGCTCACCACATGAGAATTCACCCCTCCACTTT. Its protein product is CASSPHENSPLHF. The chain uses TRBV18 and TRBJ1-6; D is undetermined. The V end was cut by 1 base, the J end by 7 bases, with 5 bases between. Per germline, CDR1 KGHSH and CDR2 LQKENI. This CDR3 contains 13 residues. The whole variable domain, filled in from reference TRBV18 and TRBJ1-6, reads NAGVMQNPRHLVRRRGQEARLRCSPMKGHSHVYWYRQLPEEGLKFMVYLQKENIIDESGMPKERFSAEFPKEGPSILRIQQVVRGDSAAYFCASSPHENSPLHFGNGTRLTVT.